Following are 21 T cell receptor beta chains from one sample sequenced in a study of ipilimumab plus nivolumab after autologous stem cell transplantation. Assay used: immunoSEQ multiplex PCR; TCRdb lists only in-frame clones, some missing. Of 20,000 to 30,000 clones detected, 86% appear once; the ten largest clones hold 4% to 6%. Here the sequenced sample was PBMCs, taken in a trial of ipilimumab plus nivolumab as post-transplant consolidation. The receptors stem from a male donor with diffuse large B-cell lymphoma.

This rearrangement joins TRBV18 to TRBJ1-5; 7 bases align to TRBD1. The CDR3 covers 16 residues. Germline CDR1 KGHSH, CDR2 LQKENI. The J segment lost 0 bases and the V segment lost 6 bases, leaving 8 bases of the junction unmatched. CDR3 sequence (DNA): TGTGCCAGCTCGCGACAGGGAGGGGGTAGCAATCAGCCCCAGCATTTT. Encoded protein: CASSRQGGGSNQPQHF.

This clone has a single count. The rearrangement joins TRBV20-1 to TRBJ1-1, with D hard to call. The V and J ends lost 6 bases and 1 base respectively, with 6 bases between them. Germline V gene lookup returns CDR1 DFQATT and CDR2 SNEGSKA (reference sequence). The CDR3 runs to 11 residues. The CDR3 nucleotides read TGCAGTGCAGTGGGGAACACTGAAGCTTTCTTT. Its protein product is CSAVGNTEAFF.

The chain is built from TRBV5-4 and TRBJ2-5, with TRBD2 as a possible D gene (6 bases). V was trimmed by 1 base and J by 5 bases, leaving 12 bases between them. Germline CDR1 and CDR2: SGHNT and YYREEE (reference sequence). The CDR3 consists of 14 residues. CDR3 in DNA: TGTGCCAGCAGCTTGTGGGGGGTGGGTGAGACCCAGTACTTC. Amino acids: CASSLWGVGETQYF.

The CDR3 DNA reads as TGTGCCAGCAGCACCATGGCTGAGCAGTTCTTC. It is translated as CASSTMAEQFF. This chain connects TRBV7-9 to TRBJ2-1; D unresolved. V lost 5 bases and J 9 bases, leaving 8 bases between the germline ends. This CDR3 spans 11 amino acids. Germline V lookup: CDR1 SEHNR, CDR2 FQNEAQ (reference sequence).

V gene TRBV30 combines with J gene TRBJ1-2, with D uncertain. V was pared by 0 bases and J by 2 bases, with 7 bases between. The CDR3 spans 13 residues. CDR1 GTSNPN and CDR2 SVGIG come from the germline V gene (reference sequence). The CDR3 reads CAWSVKGNYGYTF. CDR3 DNA sequence: TGTGCCTGGAGTGTGAAGGGCAACTATGGCTACACCTTC.

The rearrangement uses TRBV27 and TRBJ2-7; tentatively, D is TRBD1 (5 bases). CDR3 length: 15 residues. Germline loops: CDR1 MNHEY, CDR2 SMNVEV (reference sequence). V was shortened by 8 bases and J by 0 bases, with 17 bases between the two germline ends. DNA of the CDR3: TGTGCCAGCTACTCACCCCGGCAGGGCTCCTACGAGCAGTACTTC. Residues: CASYSPRQGSYEQYF.

The chain is built from TRBV6-6 and TRBJ1-4, with 8 bases identical to TRBD1. CDR3 length: 14 residues. CDR1 is MNHNY and CDR2 is SVGAGI in the germline V gene (reference sequence). The V and J ends lost 7 bases and 8 bases, in that order; junction bases with no gene match: 9. The CDR3 DNA is TGTGCCAGCAACGACTCAGGGGGCGGCGAAAAACTGTTTTTT. Protein product: CASNDSGGGEKLFF.

V gene TRBV6-1 combines with J gene TRBJ2-7, with D possibly matching TRBD1 (5 bases). The CDR3 sequence is 14 residues long. Germline CDR1 and CDR2: MNHNS and SASEGT. V lost 2 bases, J lost 8 bases, and 16 bases lay in between. The CDR3: CASSERFETVKQYF. The DNA for the CDR3 is TGTGCCAGCAGTGAACGATTTGAGACAGTAAAGCAGTACTTC.

J is TRBJ2-5 and V is TRBV5-5, with 8 nucleotides matching TRBD2. This CDR3 region has 15 residues. Trimming cost V 1 base and J 5 bases; bases outside gene matches: 7. The germline gives CDR1 SGHKS, CDR2 YYEKEE (reference sequence). CDR3 coding DNA: TGTGCCAGCAGCTTGAGCCGGGGGGGCCGGGAGACCCAGTACTTC. It encodes CASSLSRGGRETQYF.

The chain has TRBV7-2 and TRBJ1-2; weak D call: TRBD1 (6 bases). The germline V and J ends were trimmed by 4 bases and 7 bases, with 16 bases remaining between them. The germline V gene encodes CDR1 SGHTA and CDR2 FQGNSA. This CDR3 has 14 amino acids. CDR3 in amino acids: CASSSNRERGGYTF. The DNA of the CDR3 is TGTGCCAGCAGCTCGAACAGGGAGAGGGGTGGCTACACCTTC.

This sequence joins TRBV27 and TRBJ1-6; the D is unclear. CDR3 size: 17 residues. V was cut by 7 bases and J by 7 bases, with 23 bases left in between. Germline V gene lookup returns CDR1 MNHEY and CDR2 SMNVEV (reference sequence). CDR3 protein: CASKTRQRQTLNSPLHF. The CDR3 DNA is TGTGCCAGCAAAACGAGGCAGCGCCAGACCTTAAATTCACCCCTCCACTTT.

A remark on this clone: Additional DNA sequences in this sample encode the identical CDR3. CDR3 amino acids: CASSLRGPDTQYF. The CDR3 region has the DNA TGTGCCAGCAGCTTGCGGGGTCCCGATACGCAGTATTTT. The chain has TRBV7-2 and TRBJ2-3, with TRBD2 as a possible D gene (6 bases). This CDR3 comprises 13 residues. Germline CDR1 reads SGHTA; CDR2 reads FQGNSA. The V end was cut by 3 bases, the J end by 6 bases, with 10 bases between.

The rearrangement joins TRBV5-5 to TRBJ2-5; unclear D gene. Between the trimmed V and J ends, which lost 2 bases and 5 bases, there was a span of 4 bases. Germline-derived CDR1 and CDR2 are SGHKS and YYEKEE (reference sequence). The CDR3 has 11 amino acids. The CDR3, as DNA: TGTGCCAGCAGCTTCGCGGAGACCCAGTACTTC. Protein product: CASSFAETQYF.

The rearrangement links TRBV19 to TRBJ2-1, with 9 nucleotides matching TRBD2. The CDR3 totals 17 residues. Germline lookup yields CDR1 LNHDA and CDR2 SQIVND (reference sequence). V was pared by 5 bases and J by 2 bases, with 10 bases of the junction left unmatched. Written as DNA, the CDR3 is TGTGCCAGTAGTGTCATTCCACTAGCGGGCCCCTACAATGAGCAGTTCTTC. Protein: CASSVIPLAGPYNEQFF.

The chain couples TRBV29-1 to TRBJ2-2, with a possible D match to TRBD1 (8 bases). The CDR3 has 16 amino acids. CDR1 and CDR2 from the germline V gene are SQVTM and ANQGSEA. Trimming pared 6 bases from V and 3 bases from J, leaving 20 bases between. Here the CDR3 DNA reads TGCAGCGTCGCCACAGGGGGAGGGAGAGACACCGGGGAGCTGTTTTTT. Its protein is CSVATGGGRDTGELFF.

In regard to this clone: The sample carries other DNA sequences with the same CDR3. The CDR3 bases are TGTGCCAGCAGTGAACGTGGGGGCGCGAACACCGGGGAGCTGTTTTTT. Its protein product is CASSERGGANTGELFF. This chain connects TRBV6-1 to TRBJ2-2, with a possible D match to TRBD1 (6 bases). The CDR3 is made up of 16 amino acids. Germline loops: CDR1 MNHNS, CDR2 SASEGT. The V gene lost 2 bases and the J gene lost 0 bases, with 10 bases spanning the gap.

The chain carries TRBV7-9 and TRBJ2-7, with 11 nucleotides matching TRBD2. Unmatched junction bases numbered 6, after V lost 5 bases and J lost 0 bases. Germline V CDR1 and CDR2: SEHNR, FQNEAQ (reference sequence). This CDR3 region has 16 residues. The DNA of the CDR3 is TGTGCCAGCAGCAAATCGACTAGCGGGGTCTCCTACGAGCAGTACTTC. As protein: CASSKSTSGVSYEQYF.

CDR3 sequence: CASSLIPQIGRGNEQFF. In DNA form, the CDR3 reads TGCGCCAGCAGCTTGATCCCTCAGATTGGAAGAGGCAATGAGCAGTTCTTC. The chain recombines TRBV5-1 with TRBJ2-1; no firm D call. The CDR3 has 17 amino acids. Germline V gene lookup returns CDR1 SGHRS and CDR2 YFSETQ. V shed 1 base and J shed 6 bases, with 20 bases lying between them.

The chain is built from TRBV7-2 and TRBJ2-5; 11 bases line up with TRBD2. V lost 3 bases to trimming and J lost 4 bases; unmatched junction nucleotides: 13. This CDR3 is built from 18 residues. CDR1 is SGHTA, CDR2 FQGNSA, per germline. The CDR3 loop reads CASSFRLAGSGTGETQYF. The CDR3 nucleotides are TGTGCCAGCAGCTTCCGACTAGCGGGGAGCGGGACGGGAGAGACCCAGTACTTC.

The CDR3 DNA reads TGTGCCAGCAGCTTAGCCGGGACGTTCACAGATACGCAGTATTTT. Translated, it gives CASSLAGTFTDTQYF. J is TRBJ2-3 and V is TRBV7-2; D is possibly TRBD1 or TRBD2 (5 bases each). CDR1 SGHTA and CDR2 FQGNSA come from the germline V gene. The CDR3 spans 15 residues. V lost 0 bases and J 2 bases, leaving 9 bases between the germline ends.

The genes are TRBV15 and TRBJ2-2, with 9 bases matching TRBD2. The ends lost 5 bases at V and 2 bases at J; junction bases unmatched: 9. The CDR3 spans 17 residues. The germline V gene encodes CDR1 LNHNV and CDR2 YYDKDF (reference sequence). The CDR3 sequence: CATSGGLAGANTGELFF. The CDR3 region has the DNA TGTGCCACCAGCGGGGGGTTAGCGGGGGCCAACACCGGGGAGCTGTTTTTT.